This is a list of T cell receptor beta chains from one sample in a study of T-cell reconstitution after alpha-beta-depleted transplantation in children. TCRdb reprocessed the PCR reads with MiXCR, giving one entry per CDR3 protein. Here the sample spans some 390,000 distinct CDR3 sequences, roughly 22% being singletons. Sequenced material: PBMCs from the stem cell graft donor, taken from the stem cell graft. All receptors derive from a human donor who donated a stem cell graft to a child with acute myeloid leukemia. CDR3s include the opening cysteine and the closing phenylalanine or tryptophan. Fields, in order: D gene, J gene, V gene, CDR3 length, CDR3 protein. D genes are given only for firm matches.

D gene: -
J gene: TRBJ2-3
V gene: TRBV5-6
CDR3 length: 13
CDR3 protein: CASSSLGTDTQYF

D gene: TRBD1
J gene: TRBJ2-7
V gene: TRBV12-3/TRBV12-4
CDR3 length: 13
CDR3 protein: CASSLGQLYEQYF

D gene: TRBD2
J gene: TRBJ2-5
V gene: TRBV12-3/TRBV12-4
CDR3 length: 16
CDR3 protein: CASSPRGVEARETQYF

D gene: -
J gene: TRBJ2-1
V gene: TRBV29-1
CDR3 length: 14
CDR3 protein: CSVPTGPSYNEQFF

D gene: TRBD2
J gene: TRBJ2-1
V gene: TRBV4-1
CDR3 length: 18
CDR3 protein: CASSQPDIIAGERNEQFF

D gene: TRBD1
J gene: TRBJ2-4
V gene: TRBV28
CDR3 length: 20
CDR3 protein: CASSSPRQGASHPAKNIQYF

D gene: TRBD1
J gene: TRBJ2-7
V gene: TRBV29-1
CDR3 length: 15
CDR3 protein: CSVITGTGTTYEQYF

D gene: -
J gene: TRBJ2-2
V gene: TRBV12-3/TRBV12-4
CDR3 length: 14
CDR3 protein: CASSQTGNTGELFF

D gene: TRBD2
J gene: TRBJ2-1
V gene: TRBV12-3/TRBV12-4
CDR3 length: 14
CDR3 protein: CASSLGLAGDEQFF

D gene: -
J gene: TRBJ1-1
V gene: TRBV7-2
CDR3 length: 12
CDR3 protein: CASSLWGDEAFF

D gene: -
J gene: TRBJ2-5
V gene: TRBV24-1
CDR3 length: 13
CDR3 protein: CATSDLGEETQYF

D gene: -
J gene: TRBJ1-4
V gene: TRBV7-9
CDR3 length: 12
CDR3 protein: CASSLSGQKLFF

D gene: -
J gene: TRBJ2-7
V gene: TRBV30
CDR3 length: 11
CDR3 protein: CAWSAYYEQYF

D gene: -
J gene: TRBJ2-5
V gene: TRBV29-1
CDR3 length: 12
CDR3 protein: CSVEESGRTQYF

D gene: -
J gene: TRBJ1-1
V gene: TRBV5-1
CDR3 length: 17
CDR3 protein: CASSLGRAARLNTEAFF

D gene: TRBD1
J gene: TRBJ1-5
V gene: TRBV12-3/TRBV12-4
CDR3 length: 14
CDR3 protein: CASSFRQGTQPQHF

D gene: TRBD1
J gene: TRBJ1-2
V gene: TRBV12-3/TRBV12-4
CDR3 length: 13
CDR3 protein: CASSSGQNYGYTF

D gene: -
J gene: TRBJ2-2
V gene: TRBV20-1
CDR3 length: 11
CDR3 protein: CSAARSGELFF

D gene: TRBD1
J gene: TRBJ2-2
V gene: TRBV7-2
CDR3 length: 16
CDR3 protein: CASSLLGRQGTGELFF

D gene: TRBD2
J gene: TRBJ2-1
V gene: TRBV28
CDR3 length: 12
CDR3 protein: CGSGLANNEQFF

D gene: -
J gene: TRBJ1-1
V gene: TRBV20-1
CDR3 length: 13
CDR3 protein: CSAREARGGEAFF

D gene: TRBD2
J gene: TRBJ2-1
V gene: TRBV9
CDR3 length: 13
CDR3 protein: CASSEVAGGPRFF

D gene: -
J gene: TRBJ1-5
V gene: TRBV12-3/TRBV12-4
CDR3 length: 12
CDR3 protein: CASQTDNQPQHF

D gene: -
J gene: TRBJ2-7
V gene: TRBV9
CDR3 length: 14
CDR3 protein: CASSVGSATYEQYF

D gene: TRBD2
J gene: TRBJ2-5
V gene: TRBV29-1
CDR3 length: 15
CDR3 protein: CSDGISGRDQETQYF

D gene: -
J gene: TRBJ2-1
V gene: TRBV5-1
CDR3 length: 15
CDR3 protein: CASSLGSGPGHEQFF